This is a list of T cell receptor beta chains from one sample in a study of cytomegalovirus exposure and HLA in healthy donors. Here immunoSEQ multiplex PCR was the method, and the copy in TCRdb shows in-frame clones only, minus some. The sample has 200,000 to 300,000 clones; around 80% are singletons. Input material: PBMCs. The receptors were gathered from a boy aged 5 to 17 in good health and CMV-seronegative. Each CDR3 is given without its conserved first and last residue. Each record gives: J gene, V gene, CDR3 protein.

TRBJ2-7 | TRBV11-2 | ASSPGLAGAYEQY
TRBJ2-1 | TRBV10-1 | ASSEDAGGPLTYNEQF
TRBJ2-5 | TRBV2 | ASSELTVQETQY
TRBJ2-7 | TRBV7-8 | ASSPRRIYTYEQY
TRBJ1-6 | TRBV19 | ASSSRPQYVADNSPLH
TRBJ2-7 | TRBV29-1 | SARGQISYEQY
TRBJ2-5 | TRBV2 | ASSEGQGSWETQY
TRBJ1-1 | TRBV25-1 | ASSEGWTEAF
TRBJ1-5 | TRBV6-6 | ASRWDRDQPQH
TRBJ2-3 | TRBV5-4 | ASSLPGTDTQY
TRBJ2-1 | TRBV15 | ATSRAGGYMDEQF
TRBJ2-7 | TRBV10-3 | AITGGGSGTYEQY
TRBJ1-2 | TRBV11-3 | ASSLDRTGEGGGYT
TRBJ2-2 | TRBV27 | ASRLLAGKGTGELF
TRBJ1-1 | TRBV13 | ASSLVLRGRLPEAF
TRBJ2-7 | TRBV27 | ASNRAGGPGEQY
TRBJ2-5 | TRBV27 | ASNGGWPEETQY
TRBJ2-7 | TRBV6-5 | ASSYSGQSYEQY
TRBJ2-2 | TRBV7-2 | ASTLTSGLNTGELF
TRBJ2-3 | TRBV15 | ATSSLAGGPKGTDTQY
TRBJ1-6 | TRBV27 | ASRVTGENSPLH
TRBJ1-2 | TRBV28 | ASSNKKIGDYGYT
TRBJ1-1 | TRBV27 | ASRRDRGMNTEAF
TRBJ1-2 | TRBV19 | ASSIVGTPIGYT
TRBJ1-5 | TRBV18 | ASSLRFRDNQPQH
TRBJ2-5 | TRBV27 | ASSLWAGEETQY
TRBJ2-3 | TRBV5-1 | ASRHSSREVDTQY
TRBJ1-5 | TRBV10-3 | AIGDSGSNQPQH
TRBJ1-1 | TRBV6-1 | ASSRGNTEAF
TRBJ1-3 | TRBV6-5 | ASRRDRAGNTIY
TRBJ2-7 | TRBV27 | ASRRSGLADSYEQY
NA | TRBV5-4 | ASSLGLSGAETVEQY
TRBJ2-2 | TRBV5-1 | ASSLAAGGPGELF
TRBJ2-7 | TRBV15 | ATSRGSLRYSYEQY
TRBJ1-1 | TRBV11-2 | ASSLGEDTEAF
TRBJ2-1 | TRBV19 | ASSVRGISYNEQF
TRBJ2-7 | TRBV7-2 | ASSLSGQGAY
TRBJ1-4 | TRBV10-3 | AIRNDRGTNEKLF
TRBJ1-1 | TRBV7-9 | ASSPSPAEAF
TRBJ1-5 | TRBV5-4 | ASSSGTGGVGGQPQH
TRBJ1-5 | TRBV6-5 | ASSLTGNQPQH
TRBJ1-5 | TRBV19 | ASSIGGGRRVIRNSQPQH
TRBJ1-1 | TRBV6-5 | ASSYLTGMNTEAF